This is a list of T cell receptor beta chains from one sample in a study of identical twins. MiXCR was run by TCRdb on the 5' RACE reads, yielding one entry per CDR3 protein. The data contain under 400,000 distinct CDR3 sequences, approximately 10% of them singletons. Sequencing used naive T cells sorted from blood. These receptors were collected from a woman aged 45-65 years in good health. Both conserved end residues are part of each CDR3. The D gene is left open where the match is weak. Expanded clones get a size class; other rows say once, few or many, or leave the size out.

j_call clone_size v_call d_call cdr3_aa cdr3_nt
TRBJ2-1 many TRBV2 . CASSEGPVNEQFF TGTGCCAGCAGTGAAGGGCCCGTCAATGAGCAGTTCTTC
TRBJ2-5 . TRBV5-1 . CASSLARGNQETQYF TGCGCCAGCAGCTTGGCCCGTGGAAACCAAGAGACCCAGTACTTC
TRBJ2-1 . TRBV4-2 . CASSQGPSSSEQFF TGTGCCAGCAGCCAAGGCCCCAGCTCCAGTGAGCAGTTCTTC
TRBJ2-2 . TRBV10-3 TRBD1 CAISPRQGQTGGELFF TGTGCCATCAGCCCGCGACAGGGACAAACGGGCGGGGAGCTGTTTTTT
TRBJ2-1 many TRBV11-2 TRBD2 CASSLVAAGTGEQFF TGTGCCAGCAGCTTGGTTGCAGCGGGAACGGGTGAGCAGTTCTTC
TRBJ1-1 many TRBV29-1 . CSVATTGITEAFF TGCAGCGTCGCCACGACGGGGATCACTGAAGCTTTCTTT
TRBJ2-7 . TRBV4-1 . CASSQRDGAYEQYF TGCGCCAGCAGCCAAAGGGACGGCGCCTACGAGCAGTACTTC
TRBJ2-2 . TRBV20-1 . CSARGRGGDTGELFF TGCAGTGCTAGAGGAAGGGGAGGTGACACCGGGGAGCTGTTTTTT
TRBJ2-3 few TRBV6-5 TRBD2 CASSYGGLAGSSSTDTQYF TGTGCCAGCAGTTACGGAGGACTAGCGGGATCGAGTAGCACAGATACGCAGTATTTT
TRBJ2-7 few TRBV7-9 . CASSLSGITYEQYF TGTGCCAGCAGCTTATCCGGGATTACCTACGAGCAGTACTTC
TRBJ2-1 few TRBV3-1 TRBD1 CASSQDRDRYNEQFF TGTGCCAGCAGCCAAGACCGGGACAGATACAATGAGCAGTTCTTC
TRBJ2-2 many TRBV15 TRBD2 CATSSGLAGTGELFF TGTGCCACCAGCAGCGGACTAGCGGGCACCGGGGAGCTGTTTTTT
TRBJ1-1 . TRBV7-9 TRBD1 CASRHKYGTAIMNTEAFF TGTGCCAGCAGACATAAATACGGGACAGCTATAATGAACACTGAAGCTTTCTTT
TRBJ1-5 many TRBV12-3/TRBV12-4 . CASSLLMTDSNQPQHF TGTGCCAGCAGTTTATTGATGACAGATAGCAATCAGCCCCAGCATTTT
TRBJ2-2 . TRBV12-3/TRBV12-4 TRBD2 CASRLAGGSTGELFF TGTGCCAGCAGATTAGCGGGAGGAAGCACCGGGGAGCTGTTTTTT
TRBJ2-3 . TRBV5-4 . CASSLTYSDTQYF TGTGCCAGCAGCTTGACGTACTCAGATACGCAGTATTTT
TRBJ2-3 many TRBV21-1 . CASSLRSEDTQYF TGTGCCAGCAGCTTGCGCAGTGAGGATACGCAGTATTTT
TRBJ1-1 . TRBV20-1 TRBD1 CSAMDRGTTEAFF TGCAGTGCTATGGACAGGGGGACCACTGAAGCTTTCTTT
TRBJ2-3 many TRBV24-1 TRBD1 CATSRQGLDTQYF TGTGCCACCAGCAGACAGGGATTAGATACGCAGTATTTT
TRBJ1-2 once TRBV2 . CASMGSAPLGYTF TGTGCCAGCATGGGCAGCGCCCCGTTAGGCTACACCTTC
TRBJ2-3 . TRBV3-1 . CASSQRGLTDTQYF TGTGCCAGCAGCCAAAGGGGCCTCACAGATACGCAGTATTTT
TRBJ2-2 . TRBV25-1 TRBD2 CASSAARGLLAGELFF TGTGCCAGCAGTGCAGCGCGGGGACTACTAGCCGGGGAGCTGTTTTTT
TRBJ2-3 many TRBV4-2 TRBD2 CASSQQGGLAGGAYTDTQYF TGTGCCAGCAGCCAACAGGGGGGACTAGCGGGAGGAGCTTACACAGATACGCAGTATTTT
TRBJ2-7 . TRBV12-3/TRBV12-4 . CASSLATDGTYEQYF TGTGCCAGCAGTTTAGCTACTGACGGGACCTACGAGCAGTACTTC
TRBJ2-1 . TRBV6-2/TRBV6-3 . CASSTGEVSEQFF TGTGCCAGCAGCACAGGAGAGGTCAGTGAGCAGTTCTTC
TRBJ2-1 many TRBV24-1 TRBD1 CATSEHTGAEFF TGTGCCACCAGTGAGCACACAGGGGCGGAGTTCTTC
TRBJ2-2 . TRBV25-1 . CASSESGVTGELFF TGTGCCAGCAGTGAATCGGGGGTCACCGGGGAGCTGTTTTTT
TRBJ1-6 many TRBV6-5 TRBD1 CASSPFGTANSPLHF TGTGCCAGCAGCCCCTTCGGGACAGCGAATTCACCCCTCCACTTT
TRBJ2-1 . TRBV5-1 TRBD2 CASSLVPGGEFF TGCGCCAGCAGCTTGGTCCCGGGGGGGGAGTTCTTC
TRBJ1-1 . TRBV25-1 . CASRVSEAFF TGTGCCAGCAGGGTCAGTGAAGCTTTCTTT
TRBJ2-3 few TRBV6-5 TRBD1 CASRVQGATSTDTQYF TGTGCCAGCAGGGTACAGGGGGCGACTAGCACAGATACGCAGTATTTT
TRBJ1-2 . TRBV7-9 . CASSFNVVNYGYTF TGTGCCAGCAGCTTCAACGTCGTTAACTATGGCTACACCTTC
TRBJ2-5 many TRBV12-3/TRBV12-4 . CASTGGETQYF TGTGCCAGCACCGGGGGAGAGACCCAGTACTTC
TRBJ2-7 many TRBV9 . CASSVDGSYEQYF TGTGCCAGCAGCGTCGACGGATCCTACGAGCAGTACTTC
TRBJ2-1 . TRBV19 TRBD1 CASRPVDRVSFNEQFF TGTGCCAGTAGGCCAGTGGACAGGGTTTCCTTCAATGAGCAGTTCTTC
TRBJ1-2 . TRBV11-2 . CASSTPRQNYGYTF TGTGCCAGCAGCACGCCCCGACAGAATTATGGCTACACCTTC
TRBJ2-7 . TRBV20-1 . CSARDRRRLLSYEQYF TGCAGTGCTAGAGATCGTCGGAGGCTCCTCTCCTACGAGCAGTACTTC
TRBJ1-6 few TRBV12-3/TRBV12-4 . CASSQGRDNSPLHF TGTGCCAGCAGTCAGGGACGTGATAATTCACCCCTCCACTTT
TRBJ1-2 . TRBV29-1 . CSVGRDGRSYGYTF TGCAGCGTTGGACGGGACGGTAGATCCTATGGCTACACCTTC
TRBJ2-1 few TRBV5-1 . CASSQQGDTSDEQFF TGCGCCAGCAGCCAGCAGGGTGACACGAGCGATGAGCAGTTCTTC